One and the same sample provided the 15 T cell receptor beta chains below, sequenced in a study of T-cell reconstitution after alpha-beta-depleted transplantation in children. Unique molecular identifiers were built into the TCRbeta library. In TCRdb, the PCR reads were re-called with MiXCR into one record per CDR3 protein. There are around 94,000 distinct CDR3 sequences in the sample; 6% to 9% occur only once, and about 17% lies in the top ten. The input for sequencing was PBMCs, taken before TCRalphabeta/CD19-depleted stem cell transplant. The receptors originated from a boy aged 2 to 9 with acute lymphoblastic leukemia, due to receive a stem cell transplant.

This clonotype was seen at least ten times. This rearrangement joins TRBV2 to TRBJ2-7; no clear D gene. The CDR3 length is 15 residues. Germline CDR1 is SNHLY and CDR2 is FYNNEI. V shed 5 bases and J shed 6 bases, with 20 bases lying between them. In nucleotides, the CDR3 is TGTGCCAGCAGTCACAGACCGAATCCAGGTACCGAGCAGTACTTC. Protein sequence: CASSHRPNPGTEQYF.

This clonotype appeared many times. This chain connects TRBV5-5 to TRBJ2-1, with TRBD1 matching 7 bases. The CDR3 spans 16 residues. V shed 4 bases, J shed 5 bases, and the junction held 12 bases outside the gene matches. Germline V gene sequence: CDR1 SGHKS, CDR2 YYEKEE (reference sequence). CDR3 in DNA: TGTGCCAGCAGCCTTGCCCCGGGACAGCACGACAATGAGCAGTTCTTC. Translated, it gives CASSLAPGQHDNEQFF.

This sequence joins TRBV4-3 and TRBJ2-1; D is perhaps TRBD1 (6 bases). Germline V gene sequence: CDR1 LGHNA, CDR2 YSLEER. V lost 4 bases to trimming and J lost 2 bases, with 12 bases between them. The CDR3 consists of 15 residues. CDR3 region: CASSRVRGPYNEQFF. The DNA for the CDR3 is TGCGCCAGCAGCCGCGTCAGGGGCCCCTACAATGAGCAGTTCTTC.

This clonotype was detected a few times. The chain employs TRBV6-5 and TRBJ2-6; D is tentatively TRBD1 or TRBD2 (5 bases each). In germline, CDR1 is MNHEY, CDR2 SVGAGI. This CDR3 has 18 residues. Between the trimmed V and J ends, which lost 4 bases and 0 bases, there was a span of 16 bases. CDR3 sequence (DNA): TGTGCCAGCAGTTCCGGGGCGACGGTCCGCTCTGGGGCCAACGTCCTGACTTTC. Protein sequence: CASSSGATVRSGANVLTF.

The V gene is TRBV21-1, the J gene TRBJ1-1; the DNA was not compared with TRBD1, the D call given in the table. TRBV21-1 is a documented pseudogene. This CDR3 has 17 residues. In DNA form, the CDR3 reads TGTGCCAGCAGTGTAAAACGGGACAGGGGGGAGAACACTGAAGCTTTCTTT. It translates to CASSVKRDRGENTEAFF.

The sample holds many counts of this clonotype. The chain employs TRBV20-1 and TRBJ2-1, with 11 bases lining up with TRBD2. J lost 4 bases, V lost 5 bases, and 7 bases had no gene match. The germline V gene encodes CDR1 DFQATT and CDR2 SNEGSKA (reference sequence). The CDR3 loop spans 15 amino acids. CDR3 nucleotide sequence: TGCAGTGCTCCAGACTTAGCGGGGGGGTACAATGAGCAGTTCTTC. Its protein is CSAPDLAGGYNEQFF.

The chain carries TRBV25-1 and TRBJ1-2; tentative D call: TRBD1 (5 bases). The CDR3 is 12 amino acids. In germline, CDR1 is MGHDK, CDR2 SYGVNS. V was clipped by 6 bases and J by 4 bases, with 9 bases between them. The CDR3 DNA reads TGTGCCAGCAGGGGGCAGATCTATGGCTACACCTTC. Translation gives CASRGQIYGYTF.

This clonotype was recorded many times. This chain links TRBV5-1 with TRBJ2-2; 7 bases match TRBD1. V dropped 0 bases and J dropped 7; count of bases not matched to a gene: 3. The germline CDR1 and CDR2 sequences are SGHRS and YFSETQ. The CDR3 contains 14 residues. CDR3 amino acids: CASSLGQGVGELFF. The CDR3 DNA reads TGCGCCAGCAGCTTGGGACAGGGTGTCGGGGAGCTGTTTTTT.

This clonotype was observed a few times. The V call is TRBV28, the J call TRBJ1-1; the D is unclear. CDR3 length: 15 residues. The germline V gene has CDR1 MDHEN and CDR2 SYDVKM. Trimming removed 5 bases at V and 5 bases at J, with 18 bases between. CDR3 amino acids: CASSPYPSLGTEAFF. CDR3 DNA: TGTGCCAGCAGTCCTTACCCCTCTTTAGGGACTGAAGCTTTCTTT.

The chain combines TRBV28 with TRBJ1-2, with 8 bases fitting TRBD1. The germline CDR1 and CDR2 sequences are MDHEN and SYDVKM. V was pared by 4 bases and J by 3 bases, with 4 bases of the junction left unmatched. There are 14 residues in the CDR3. The CDR3 region has the DNA TGTGCCAGCAGTTGGCCGGGACAGGACTATGGCTACACCTTC. It yields the protein CASSWPGQDYGYTF.

The rearrangement joins TRBV5-1 to TRBJ1-2, with 10 bases that match TRBD1. J lost 9 bases, V lost 0 bases, and 14 bases had no gene match. The CDR3 spans 17 residues. Per the germline V gene, CDR1 is SGHRS and CDR2 is YFSETQ. CDR3 in amino acids: CASSLASGTGVWYRYTF. The CDR3 DNA sequence: TGCGCCAGCAGCTTGGCCTCCGGGACAGGGGTTTGGTATCGCTACACCTTC. The full variable domain, in which reference TRBV5-1 and TRBJ1-2 provide the parts outside the CDR3, is KAGVTQTPRYLIKTRGQQVTLSCSPISGHRSVSWYQQTPGQGLQFLFEYFSETQRNKGNFPGRFSGRQFSNSRSEMNVSTLELGDSALYLCASSLASGTGVWYRYTFGSGTRLTVV.

J is TRBJ1-4 and V is TRBV5-1, with unresolved D. This CDR3 has 14 residues. V was pared by 2 bases and J by 8 bases, with 13 bases between. The germline V gene has CDR1 SGHRS and CDR2 YFSETQ. Here the CDR3 DNA reads TGCGCCAGCAGCTTAAACCTGGGGAAAGAAAAACTGTTTTTT. This encodes CASSLNLGKEKLFF.

This chain links TRBV20-1 with TRBJ1-2, with 9 positions matching TRBD1. Germline values: CDR1 DFQATT, CDR2 SNEGSKA (reference sequence). CDR3 length: 14 residues. J lost 7 bases, V lost 3 bases, and 9 bases had no gene match. The CDR3 DNA reads as TGCAGTGCTAGGGGGACAGGGAGTTGTTTTGGCTACACCTTC. Amino acid sequence: CSARGTGSCFGYTF.

The CDR3 DNA follows: TGCAGTGCCGGATGGGATGAGCAGTTCTTC. Amino acid sequence: CSAGWDEQFF. The V and J genes are TRBV20-1 and TRBJ2-1; D is unresolved. The CDR3 has 10 residues. CDR1 and CDR2 (germline): DFQATT, SNEGSKA (reference sequence). V gave up 6 bases and J gave up 8 bases, with 8 bases separating them.

Many counts were recorded for this clonotype. This chain connects TRBV4-3 to TRBJ1-1, with 8 bases identical to TRBD1. Germline assignment: CDR1 LGHNA and CDR2 YSLEER. V shed 4 bases, J shed 8 bases, and the junction held 15 bases outside the gene matches. The CDR3 runs 16 residues. In DNA form, the CDR3 reads TGCGCCAGCAGCCCAAGCGGACAGGGAGTTCTCGAAGAAGCTTTCTTT. It specifies CASSPSGQGVLEEAFF.